This T cell receptor beta chain comes out of a study of early T cells in non-severe SARS-CoV-2 infection. On the study more broadly: Whole-blood bulk RNA, unsorted, was sequenced, and chains were unpaired. Study conclusions and caveats: VDJdb matching, biased toward anti-spike CD8 responses, missed private and CD4 specificities.

V shed 3 bases, J shed 3 bases, and the junction held 4 bases outside the gene matches. In germline, CDR1 is LGHDT, CDR2 YNNKEL (reference sequence). This CDR3 region has 15 residues. As part of library construction, unique molecular identifiers were attached to individual cDNA molecules. TCRdb reanalysed the 5' RACE reads using MiXCR and keeps one entry per CDR3 protein. This sample has about 92,000 distinct CDR3 sequences, with approximately 17% found just once. Concerning this clonotype: Its specificity is unknown.

The chain carries TRBV3-1 and TRBJ1-1; 10 bases align to TRBD1. This receptor was taken from an adult who was a healthcare worker with PCR-confirmed SARS-CoV-2 infection or an uninfected control (not recorded which). What was sequenced was whole blood. The CDR3 spells CASSQGQGWDTEAFF. CDR3 DNA sequence: TGTGCCAGCAGCCAGGGACAGGGGTGGGACACTGAAGCTTTCTTT. Supplemented by reference TRBV3-1 and TRBJ1-1, the full variable domain reads DTAVSQTPKYLVTQMGNDKSIKCEQNLGHDTMYWYKQDSKKFLKIMFSYNNKELIINETVPNRFSPKSPDKAHLNLHINSLELGDSAVYFCASSQGQGWDTEAFFGQGTRLTVV.